The clone carrying this T cell receptor (beta chain) has a count of ten or more. Its antigen is undetermined. Genomic DNA, the template, was used for profiling of the TCR beta VDJ and CDR3. TCRdb recomputed calls from the reads with MiXCR, one row per CDR3 protein. Among about 150,000 distinct CDR3 sequences listed, less than 45% were seen once. This entry belongs to a study of CD8+CD57+ T cells in acquired aplastic anemia. Study context: The average for DNA from sorted CD4+ and CD8+ cells was 3 to 4 ug. There were roughly 11 million reads, on average, for CD4+ cells from healthy donors.

Findings and caveats of the study: In common between the patients and the controls were more than 25 CD8+ CDR3 sequences. A significant difference in CD8+ Simpson's diversity between patients and controls was not found.

This CDR3 has 15 amino acids. V was clipped by 1 base and J by 10 bases, with 14 bases between them. Germline loops: CDR1 SGHVS, CDR2 FNYEAQ. Sample: sorted CD4+, CD8+, or CD8+CD57+ T cells (not recorded which) from PBMCs. The receptor was isolated from a human donor in good health, serving as a control. The rearrangement links TRBV7-6 to TRBJ1-6, with no clear D. This CDR3 is CASSLGAVHDSPLHF. CDR3 DNA: TGTGCCAGCAGCTTAGGGGCAGTACACGACTCACCCCTCCACTTT.